This T cell receptor (beta chain) was recovered during a study of T cell repertoires in cytomegalovirus infection. MiXCR was run by TCRdb on the reads, yielding one entry per CDR3 protein. The table records around 300,000 distinct CDR3 sequences, 20% to 25% of them present only once. In its sample, this clonotype was seen once. The antigen remains undetermined. The CDR3 has 19 amino acids. J lost 6 bases, V lost 6 bases, and 20 bases had no gene match. General observations from the study: CMV carriers having the relevant HLA were flagged by cumulative public TCR beta family frequency.

Sequencing was performed on cultured PBMCs, taken from culture after CMV antigen stimulation. The receptor comes from a human donor in good health (CMV status not recorded). Some clones in this sample may be carry-over from other donors' samples. The rearrangement joins TRBV12-3 or TRBV12-4 to TRBJ2-2; 9 bases line up with TRBD1. The CDR3 coding sequence is TGTGCCAGCAGCTCAAGGGAAAGTCCGGGACAGGGTGTGTCCGGGGAGCTGTTTTTT. Translation gives CASSSRESPGQGVSGELFF.